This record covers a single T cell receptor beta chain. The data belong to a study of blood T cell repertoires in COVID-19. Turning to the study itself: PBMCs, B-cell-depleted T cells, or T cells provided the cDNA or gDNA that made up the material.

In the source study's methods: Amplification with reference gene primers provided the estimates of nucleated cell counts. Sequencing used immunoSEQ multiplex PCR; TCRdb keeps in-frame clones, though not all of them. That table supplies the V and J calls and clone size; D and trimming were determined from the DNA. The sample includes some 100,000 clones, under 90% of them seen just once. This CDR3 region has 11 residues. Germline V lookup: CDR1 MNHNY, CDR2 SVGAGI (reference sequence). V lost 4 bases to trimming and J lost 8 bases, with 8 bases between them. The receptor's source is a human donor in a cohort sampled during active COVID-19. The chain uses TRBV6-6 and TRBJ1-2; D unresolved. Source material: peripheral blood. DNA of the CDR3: TGTGCCAGCAGTTGGGAGGGCGGCTACACCTTC. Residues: CASSWEGGYTF.